These T cell receptor beta chains were read from a single sample in a study of CD8 T cells in Susac syndrome. TCRdb analysed the immunoSEQ multiplex PCR reads with MiXCR anew, one entry per CDR3 protein. The repertoire holds fewer than 85,000 distinct CDR3 sequences, just under 95% seen once, with roughly 0.42% in the top ten. The sequenced material came from CD8+ T cells from PBMCs. The receptors were gathered from a human donor with multiple sclerosis. Each CDR3 is given with its conserved first and last residue. The D gene is left open where the match is weak. For some rows the clone size is stated as once, few or many, or as a class when expanded; others skip it.

V,size,J,length,D,DNA,CDR3
TRBV27,-,TRBJ2-1,14,TRBD2,TGTGCCAGCAAGGCGGGGGGCATCTACAATGAGCAGTTCTTC,CASKAGGIYNEQFF
TRBV12-3/TRBV12-4,-,TRBJ2-3,16,TRBD1,TGTGCCAGCAGCTCCTTTGGACAGGACCTCACAGATACGCAGTATTTT,CASSSFGQDLTDTQYF
TRBV6-2/TRBV6-3,-,TRBJ2-1,15,TRBD1,TGTGCCAGCAGTTCGGACAGGGTAGTCTACAATGAGCAGTTCTTC,CASSSDRVVYNEQFF
TRBV6-4,-,TRBJ2-6,14,-,TGTGCCAGCAGTCGGGGGTCTGGGGCCAACGTCCTGACTTTC,CASSRGSGANVLTF
TRBV20-1,once,TRBJ2-3,13,-,TGCAGTGCTAGTTACCCAGGCACAGATACGCAGTATTTT,CSASYPGTDTQYF
TRBV30,-,TRBJ2-1,14,TRBD1,TGTGCCTGGAGATACAGGGGGAACTACAATGAGCAGTTCTTC,CAWRYRGNYNEQFF
TRBV20-1,-,TRBJ1-3,15,TRBD1,TGCAGTGCCCGCCCGGGCAGGGGGCTCGGAAACACCATATATTTT,CSARPGRGLGNTIYF
TRBV7-9,-,TRBJ2-6,18,TRBD1,TGTGCCAGCAGCCCTCCCCGGGACAGGAGCTCTGGGGCCAACGTCCTGACTTTC,CASSPPRDRSSGANVLTF
TRBV10-1,-,TRBJ2-7,16,-,TGCGCCAGCAGTGAGGTTAGCGACCCGGCGCCCTACGAGCAGTACTTC,CASSEVSDPAPYEQYF
TRBV29-1,-,TRBJ2-1,14,TRBD1,TGCAGCGCCATGGACAGGGAATCGTTCGATGAGCAGTTCTTC,CSAMDRESFDEQFF
TRBV7-9,-,TRBJ2-7,14,-,TGTGCCAGCAGCTTAGGCTTTTTCTCCTACGAGCAGTACTTC,CASSLGFFSYEQYF
TRBV6-5,-,TRBJ2-7,13,-,TGTGCCAGCAGTTACTCGAACGACTACGAGCAGTACTTC,CASSYSNDYEQYF
TRBV6-5,-,TRBJ2-3,11,-,TGTGCCACCGAGGGGCCAGATACGCAGTATTTT,CATEGPDTQYF
TRBV19,-,TRBJ1-1,14,TRBD1,TGTGCCAGTAGTACGGGACAGGGGGCCGGTGAAGCTTTCTTT,CASSTGQGAGEAFF
TRBV18,-,TRBJ1-1,17,-,TGTGCCAGCTCACTCGGTGGCCGGCTGGGAACATACACTGAAGCTTTCTTT,CASSLGGRLGTYTEAFF
TRBV16,-,TRBJ2-7,11,-,TGTGCCAGCAGCCAAGGCCTCGAGCAGTACTTC,CASSQGLEQYF
TRBV29-1,-,TRBJ2-5,12,-,TGCAGCGTTGAAGGACTAGAAGAGACCCAGTACTTC,CSVEGLEETQYF
TRBV12-3/TRBV12-4,-,TRBJ2-7,15,-,TGTGCCAGCAGTTTGACAGGGACTCGGGACTACGAGCAGTACTTC,CASSLTGTRDYEQYF
TRBV4-3,-,TRBJ2-4,13,-,TGCGCCAGCAGCCCGGACAGCAGGTTCATTCAGTACTTC,CASSPDSRFIQYF
TRBV3-1,-,TRBJ2-1,17,TRBD2,TGTGCCAGCAGCCAGGCTAGCGGGAGGTCCGCTTACAATGAGCAGTTCTTC,CASSQASGRSAYNEQFF
TRBV5-4,-,TRBJ2-7,14,TRBD1,TGTGCCAGCAGCTTGGAACAGGGGGCCTTCGAGCAGTACTTC,CASSLEQGAFEQYF
TRBV7-2,once,TRBJ2-1,16,TRBD2,TGTGCCAGCAGCTTAGACGGACTAGCGGTTTACAATGAGCAGTTCTTC,CASSLDGLAVYNEQFF
TRBV9,-,TRBJ2-1,16,TRBD2,TGTGCCAGCAGCGATGGACTAGCGGGGGGTATCGATGAGCAGTTCTTC,CASSDGLAGGIDEQFF
TRBV3-1,-,TRBJ2-7,14,-,TGTGCCAGCAGCCCCAAGACACTCTCCTACGAGCAGTACTTC,CASSPKTLSYEQYF
TRBV7-9,few,TRBJ2-2,13,-,TGTGCCAGCACCCCTGTCTCCACCGGGGAGCTGTTTTTT,CASTPVSTGELFF
TRBV5-1,-,TRBJ2-7,14,TRBD2,TGCGCCAGCAGCCTAGCGGGAGCGCTGAACGAGCAGTACTTC,CASSLAGALNEQYF
TRBV5-6,-,TRBJ2-5,14,TRBD1,TGTGCCAGCAGCCTGGGGACAGGGGAAGAGACCCAGTACTTC,CASSLGTGEETQYF
TRBV5-1,-,TRBJ2-1,13,TRBD1,TGCGCCAGCAGCTTCGGGACAGACAATGAGCAGTTCTTC,CASSFGTDNEQFF
TRBV29-1,-,TRBJ1-1,15,-,TGCAGCAGCCTGCGGCAAAAGTGGGGGAACACTGAAGCTTTCTTT,CSSLRQKWGNTEAFF
TRBV7-9,-,TRBJ2-3,14,-,TGTGCCAGCAGCCTATATGGGGGCACAGATACGCAGTATTTT,CASSLYGGTDTQYF
TRBV25-1,-,TRBJ1-6,11,TRBD1,TGTGCCAGCAGTGGAGGGACAGAGGCTCACTTT,CASSGGTEAHF
TRBV29-1,-,TRBJ2-1,14,TRBD2,TGCAGCGTCAGGACTAGCGGCTCCTACAATGAGCAGTTCTTC,CSVRTSGSYNEQFF
TRBV20-1,-,TRBJ2-5,11,-,TGCAGTGCCACGGGTGGAGAGACCCAGTACTTC,CSATGGETQYF